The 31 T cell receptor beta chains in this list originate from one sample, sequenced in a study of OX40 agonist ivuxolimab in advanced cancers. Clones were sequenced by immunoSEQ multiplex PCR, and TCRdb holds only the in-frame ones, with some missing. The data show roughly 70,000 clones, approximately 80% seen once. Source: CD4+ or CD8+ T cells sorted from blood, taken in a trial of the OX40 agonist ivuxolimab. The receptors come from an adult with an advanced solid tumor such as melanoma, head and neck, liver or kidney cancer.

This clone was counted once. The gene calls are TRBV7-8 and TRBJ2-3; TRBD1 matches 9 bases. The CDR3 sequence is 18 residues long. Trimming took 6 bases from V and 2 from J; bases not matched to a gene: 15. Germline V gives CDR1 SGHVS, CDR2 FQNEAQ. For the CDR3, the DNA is TGTGCCAGCAGTCACACACAGGGGGCGGGGGTGAACACAGATACGCAGTATTTT. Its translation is CASSHTQGAGVNTDTQYF.

CDR3 amino acids: CASNRQGTDFTSGTGELFF. The CDR3, as DNA: TGTGCCAGCAACAGACAAGGGACAGACTTTACTAGCGGCACCGGGGAGCTGTTTTTT. The gene calls are TRBV27 and TRBJ2-2; a possible D gene is TRBD2 (8 bases). Germline V gene data show CDR1 as MNHEY and CDR2 as SMNVEV (reference sequence). V was clipped by 7 bases and J by 4 bases, with 28 bases between them. The CDR3 runs 19 residues.

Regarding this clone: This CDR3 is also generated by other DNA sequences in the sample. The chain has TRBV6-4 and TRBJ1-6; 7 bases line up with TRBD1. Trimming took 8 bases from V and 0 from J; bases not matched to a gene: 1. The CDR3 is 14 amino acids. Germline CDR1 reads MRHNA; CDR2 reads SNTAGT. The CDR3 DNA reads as TGTGCCAGCCGGGACAGCTCCTATAATTCACCCCTCCACTTT. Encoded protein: CASRDSSYNSPLHF.

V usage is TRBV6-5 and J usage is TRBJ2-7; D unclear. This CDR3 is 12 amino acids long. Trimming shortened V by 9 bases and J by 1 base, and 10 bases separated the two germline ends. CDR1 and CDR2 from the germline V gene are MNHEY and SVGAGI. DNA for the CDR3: TGTGCCAGTTCCCCGGGTTCCTACGAGCAGTACTTC. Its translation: CASSPGSYEQYF.

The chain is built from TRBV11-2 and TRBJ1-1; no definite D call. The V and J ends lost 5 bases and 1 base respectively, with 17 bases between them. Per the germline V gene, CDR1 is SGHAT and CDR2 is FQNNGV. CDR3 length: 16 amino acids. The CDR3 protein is CASSRDLGLGNTEAFF. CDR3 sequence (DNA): TGTGCCAGCAGCCGGGATCTCGGGCTGGGGAACACTGAAGCTTTCTTT.

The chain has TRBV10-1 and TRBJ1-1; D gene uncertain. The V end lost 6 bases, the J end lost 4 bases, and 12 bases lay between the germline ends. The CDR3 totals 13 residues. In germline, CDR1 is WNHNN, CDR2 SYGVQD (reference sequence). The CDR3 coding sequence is TGCGCCAGCAGCCTTCGACGGGGCACTGAAGCTTTCTTT. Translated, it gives CASSLRRGTEAFF.

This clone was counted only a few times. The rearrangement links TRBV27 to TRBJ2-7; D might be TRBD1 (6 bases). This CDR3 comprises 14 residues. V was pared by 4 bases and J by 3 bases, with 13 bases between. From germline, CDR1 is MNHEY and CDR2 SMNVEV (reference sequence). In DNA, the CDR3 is TGTGCCAGCAGTTCTCGGGACATTTTCTACGAGCAGTACTTC. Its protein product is CASSSRDIFYEQYF.

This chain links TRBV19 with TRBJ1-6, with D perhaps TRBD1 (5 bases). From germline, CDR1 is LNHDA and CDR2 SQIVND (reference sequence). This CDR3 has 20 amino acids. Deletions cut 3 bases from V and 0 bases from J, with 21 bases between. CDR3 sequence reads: CASSMAFALAGSSYNSPLHF. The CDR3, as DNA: TGTGCCAGTAGTATGGCTTTCGCGCTGGCAGGGAGCTCCTATAATTCACCCCTCCACTTT.

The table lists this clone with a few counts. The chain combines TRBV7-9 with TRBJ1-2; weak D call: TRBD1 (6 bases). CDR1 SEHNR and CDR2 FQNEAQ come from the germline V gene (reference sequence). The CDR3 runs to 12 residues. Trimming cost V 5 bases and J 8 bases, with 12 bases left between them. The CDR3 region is CASSEDRRGYTF. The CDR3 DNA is TGTGCCAGCAGCGAAGACAGGAGAGGCTACACCTTC.

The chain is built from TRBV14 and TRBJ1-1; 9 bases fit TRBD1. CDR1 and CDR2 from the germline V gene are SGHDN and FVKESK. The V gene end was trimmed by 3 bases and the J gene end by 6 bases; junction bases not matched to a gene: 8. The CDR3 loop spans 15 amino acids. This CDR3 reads CASSQRTGGASEAFF. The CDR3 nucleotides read TGTGCCAGCAGCCAGAGAACAGGGGGCGCCTCTGAAGCTTTCTTT.

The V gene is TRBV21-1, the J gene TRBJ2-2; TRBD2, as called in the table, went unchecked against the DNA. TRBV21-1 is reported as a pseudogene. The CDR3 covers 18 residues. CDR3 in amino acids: CASSKNPGGLGAPGELFF. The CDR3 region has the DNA TGTGCCAGCAGCAAAAACCCCGGGGGACTAGGGGCTCCCGGGGAGCTGTTTTTT.

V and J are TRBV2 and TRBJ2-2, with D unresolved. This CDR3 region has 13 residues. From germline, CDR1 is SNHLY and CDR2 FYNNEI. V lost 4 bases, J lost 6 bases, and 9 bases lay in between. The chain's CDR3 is CASSVLGSGELFF. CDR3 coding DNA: TGTGCCAGCAGTGTGTTAGGTTCCGGGGAGCTGTTTTTT.

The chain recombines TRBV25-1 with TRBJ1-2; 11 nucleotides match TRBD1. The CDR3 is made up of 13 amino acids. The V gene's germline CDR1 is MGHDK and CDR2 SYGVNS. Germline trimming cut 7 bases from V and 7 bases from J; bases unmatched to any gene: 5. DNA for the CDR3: TGTGCCAGCACCGGGACAGGGGGTTCTGGCTACACCTTC. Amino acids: CASTGTGGSGYTF.

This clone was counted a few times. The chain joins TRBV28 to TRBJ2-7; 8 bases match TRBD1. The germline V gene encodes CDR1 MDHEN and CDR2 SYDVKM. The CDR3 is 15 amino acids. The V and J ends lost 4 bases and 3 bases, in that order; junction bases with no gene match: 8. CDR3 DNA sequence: TGTGCCAGCAGTTCCGCAGGGGGCGGAAGCTACGAGCAGTACTTC. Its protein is CASSSAGGGSYEQYF. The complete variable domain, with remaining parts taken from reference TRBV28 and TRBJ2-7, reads DVKVTQSSRYLVKRTGEKVFLECVQDMDHENMFWYRQDPGLGLRLIYFSYDVKMKEKGDIPEGYSVSREKKERFSLILESASTNQTSMYLCASSSAGGGSYEQYFGPGTRLTVT.

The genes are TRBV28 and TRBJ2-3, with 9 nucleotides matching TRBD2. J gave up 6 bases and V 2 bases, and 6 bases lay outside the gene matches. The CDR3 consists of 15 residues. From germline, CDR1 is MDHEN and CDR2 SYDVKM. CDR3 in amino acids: CASSLRTRGGDTQYF. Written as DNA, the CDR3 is TGTGCCAGCAGTTTACGGACGCGGGGGGGGGATACGCAGTATTTT.

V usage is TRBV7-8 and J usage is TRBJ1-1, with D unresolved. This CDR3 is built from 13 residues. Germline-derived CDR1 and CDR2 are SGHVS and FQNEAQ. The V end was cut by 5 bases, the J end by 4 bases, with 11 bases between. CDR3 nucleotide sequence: TGTGCCAGCAGCCCCCGCTCACGCACTGAAGCTTTCTTT. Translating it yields CASSPRSRTEAFF.

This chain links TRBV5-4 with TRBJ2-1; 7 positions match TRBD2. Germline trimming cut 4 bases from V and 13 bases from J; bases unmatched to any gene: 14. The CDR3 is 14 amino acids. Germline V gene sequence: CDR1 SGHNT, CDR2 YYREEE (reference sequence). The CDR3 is CASSEPGGISQQFF. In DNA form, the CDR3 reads TGTGCCAGCAGCGAACCGGGGGGAATTTCTCAACAGTTCTTC.

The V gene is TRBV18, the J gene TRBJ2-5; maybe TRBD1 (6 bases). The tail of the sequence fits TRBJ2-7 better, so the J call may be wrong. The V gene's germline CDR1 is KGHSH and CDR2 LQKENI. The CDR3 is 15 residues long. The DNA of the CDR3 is TGTGCCAGCTCACCACCACGTCCAGGGGCCTACGAGCAGTACTTC. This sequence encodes CASSPPRPGAYEQYF.

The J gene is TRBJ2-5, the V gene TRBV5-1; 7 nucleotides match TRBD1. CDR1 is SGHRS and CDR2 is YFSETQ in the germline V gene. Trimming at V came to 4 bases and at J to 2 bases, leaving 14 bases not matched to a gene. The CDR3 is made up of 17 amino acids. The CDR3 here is CASSLPDRVGLQETQYF. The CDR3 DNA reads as TGCGCCAGCAGCCTTCCCGACAGGGTCGGTCTTCAAGAGACCCAGTACTTC.

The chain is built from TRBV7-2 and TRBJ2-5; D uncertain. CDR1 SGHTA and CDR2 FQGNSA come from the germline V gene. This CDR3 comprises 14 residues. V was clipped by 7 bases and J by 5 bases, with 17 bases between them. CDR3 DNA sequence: TGTGCCAGCACCCCTGCTGTGGCAGTTGAGACCCAGTACTTC. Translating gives CASTPAVAVETQYF.

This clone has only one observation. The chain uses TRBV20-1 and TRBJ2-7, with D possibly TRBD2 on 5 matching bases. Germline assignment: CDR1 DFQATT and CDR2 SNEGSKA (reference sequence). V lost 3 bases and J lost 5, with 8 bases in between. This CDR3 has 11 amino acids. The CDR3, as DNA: TGCAGTGCTAGTGGGCGGGACGAGCAGTACTTC. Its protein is CSASGRDEQYF.

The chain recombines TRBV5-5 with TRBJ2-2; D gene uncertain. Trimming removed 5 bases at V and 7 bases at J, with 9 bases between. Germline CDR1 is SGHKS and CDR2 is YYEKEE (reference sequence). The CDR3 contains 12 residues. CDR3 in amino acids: CASSRVSGELFF. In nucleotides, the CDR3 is TGTGCCAGCAGTAGGGTGAGCGGGGAGCTGTTTTTT.

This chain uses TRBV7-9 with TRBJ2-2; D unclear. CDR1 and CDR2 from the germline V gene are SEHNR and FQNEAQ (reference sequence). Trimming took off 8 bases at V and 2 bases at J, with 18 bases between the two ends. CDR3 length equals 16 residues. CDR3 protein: CASPTMGSLNTGELFF. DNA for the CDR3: TGTGCCAGCCCCACGATGGGGTCCCTCAACACCGGGGAGCTGTTTTTT.

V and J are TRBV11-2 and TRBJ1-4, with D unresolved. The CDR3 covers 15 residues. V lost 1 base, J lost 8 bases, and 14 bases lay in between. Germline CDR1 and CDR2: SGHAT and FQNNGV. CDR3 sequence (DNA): TGTGCCAGCAGCTTAGGTGTGGGGATTAACGAAAAACTGTTTTTT. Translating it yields CASSLGVGINEKLFF.

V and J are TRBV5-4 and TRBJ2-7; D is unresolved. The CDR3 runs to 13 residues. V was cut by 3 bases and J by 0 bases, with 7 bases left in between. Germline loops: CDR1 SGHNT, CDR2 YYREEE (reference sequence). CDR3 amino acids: CASSSSVSYEQYF. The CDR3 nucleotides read TGTGCCAGCAGCTCGTCAGTCTCCTACGAGCAGTACTTC.

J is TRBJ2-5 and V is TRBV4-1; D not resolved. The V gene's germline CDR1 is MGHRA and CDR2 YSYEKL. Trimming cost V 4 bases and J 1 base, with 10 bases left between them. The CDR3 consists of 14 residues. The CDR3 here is CASSPTDFQETQYF. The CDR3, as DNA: TGCGCCAGCAGCCCCACGGATTTCCAAGAGACCCAGTACTTC.

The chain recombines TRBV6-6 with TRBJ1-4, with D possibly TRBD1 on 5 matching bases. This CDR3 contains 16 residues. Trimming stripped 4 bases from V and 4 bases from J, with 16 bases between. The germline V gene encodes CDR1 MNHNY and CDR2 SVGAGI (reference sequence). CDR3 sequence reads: CASSSPDRRSNEKLFF. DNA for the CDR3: TGTGCCAGCAGTTCCCCCGACAGACGAAGTAATGAAAAACTGTTTTTT.

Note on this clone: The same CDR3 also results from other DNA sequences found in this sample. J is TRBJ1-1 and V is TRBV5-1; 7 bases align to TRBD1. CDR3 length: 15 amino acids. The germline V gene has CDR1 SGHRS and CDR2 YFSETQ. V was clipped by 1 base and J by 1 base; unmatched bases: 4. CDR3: CASSLNNRGNTEAFF. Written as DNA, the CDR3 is TGCGCCAGCAGCTTGAACAACAGGGGGAACACTGAAGCTTTCTTT.

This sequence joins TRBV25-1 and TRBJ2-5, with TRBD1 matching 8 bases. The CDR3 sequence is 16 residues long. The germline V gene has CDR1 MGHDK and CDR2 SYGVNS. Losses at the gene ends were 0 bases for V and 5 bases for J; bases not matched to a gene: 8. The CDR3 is CASSEYRTGSTETQYF. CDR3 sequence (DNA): TGTGCCAGCAGTGAATACAGGACAGGGTCAACGGAGACCCAGTACTTC.

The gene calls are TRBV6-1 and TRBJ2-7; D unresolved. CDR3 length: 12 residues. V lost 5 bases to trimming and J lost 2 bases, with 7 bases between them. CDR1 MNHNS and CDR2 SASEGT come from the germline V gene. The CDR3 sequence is CASSQSPYEQYF. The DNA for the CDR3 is TGTGCCAGCAGTCAGTCTCCCTACGAGCAGTACTTC.

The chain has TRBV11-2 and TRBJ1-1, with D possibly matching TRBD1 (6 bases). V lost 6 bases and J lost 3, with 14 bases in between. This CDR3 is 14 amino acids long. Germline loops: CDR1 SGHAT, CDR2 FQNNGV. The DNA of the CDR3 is TGTGCCAGCAGACCAGGACAGTCCGACACTGAAGCTTTCTTT. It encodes CASRPGQSDTEAFF.